This entry lists 32 T cell receptor beta chains sequenced from one sample in a study of early T cells in non-severe SARS-CoV-2 infection. TCRdb itself ran the 5' RACE reads through MiXCR, one entry per CDR3 protein. The repertoire holds about 90,000 distinct CDR3 sequences, less than 15% seen once, with approximately 4% in the top ten. Here the sequenced sample was whole blood, taken at baseline. These receptors were collected from an adult who was a healthcare worker with PCR-confirmed SARS-CoV-2 infection or an uninfected control (not recorded which).

This clonotype showed up many times. The chain has TRBV18 and TRBJ1-1; TRBD1 agrees at 7 bases. The CDR3 contains 17 residues. J gave up 1 base and V 4 bases, and 12 bases lay outside the gene matches. Germline V gene lookup returns CDR1 KGHSH and CDR2 LQKENI. CDR3 amino acids: CASSHLPTGAPNTEAFF. The CDR3 DNA sequence: TGTGCCAGCTCACACCTACCTACAGGGGCGCCGAACACTGAAGCTTTCTTT.

The J gene is TRBJ1-1, the V gene TRBV14; D unresolved. The CDR3 runs to 15 residues. Germline V CDR1 and CDR2: SGHDN, FVKESK. V dropped 2 bases and J dropped 4 bases, with 14 bases sitting between them. CDR3 in amino acids: CASSQYWVVGTEAFF. The CDR3 DNA is TGTGCCAGCAGCCAATATTGGGTAGTCGGCACTGAAGCTTTCTTT.

The V call is TRBV11-2, the J call TRBJ1-6; TRBD1 might be the D (5 bases). Trimming removed 0 bases at V and 9 bases at J, with 6 bases between. There are 13 residues in the CDR3. CDR1 and CDR2 from the germline V gene are SGHAT and FQNNGV. This CDR3 reads CASSLEGPSPLHF. Here the CDR3 DNA reads TGTGCCAGCAGCTTAGAGGGACCTTCACCCCTCCACTTT.

The V and J genes are TRBV5-4 and TRBJ2-7; 9 bases agree with TRBD2. CDR1 is SGHNT and CDR2 is YYREEE in the germline V gene (reference sequence). V lost 3 bases, J lost 4 bases, and 5 bases stayed unmatched. The CDR3 has 14 amino acids. CDR3 nucleotides: TGTGCCAGCAGCTGGGGGCTAGCGGGATACGAGCAGTACTTC. Translation: CASSWGLAGYEQYF.

The sample holds a few counts of this clonotype. V gene TRBV19 combines with J gene TRBJ2-1, with no clear D. CDR1 is LNHDA, CDR2 SQIVND, per germline (reference sequence). The CDR3 is 12 amino acids. V lost 1 base and J lost 9, with 7 bases in between. The CDR3 here is CASSIVWSEQFF. The CDR3 DNA follows: TGTGCCAGTAGTATAGTGTGGAGTGAGCAGTTCTTC.

This clonotype showed up just a few times. The V and J genes are TRBV11-2 and TRBJ2-6; no clear D. The germline CDR1 and CDR2 sequences are SGHAT and FQNNGV. V was trimmed by 7 bases and J by 6 bases, leaving 10 bases between them. The CDR3 totals 13 residues. The DNA of the CDR3 is TGTGCCAGCACCCTTTTCGAGGCCAACGTCCTGACTTTC. This encodes CASTLFEANVLTF.

This chain joins TRBV11-2 and TRBJ2-7, with 8 bases matching TRBD2. V trimming: 1 base; J trimming: 3 bases; junction bases outside the gene matches: 2. Germline CDR1 SGHAT, CDR2 FQNNGV. CDR3 length: 14 residues. In DNA form, the CDR3 reads TGTGCCAGCAGCTTAGGACTAGCGATCTACGAGCAGTACTTC. Its translation is CASSLGLAIYEQYF.

This clonotype was picked up many times. V and J are TRBV7-9 and TRBJ2-1; D is perhaps TRBD2 (5 bases). Per the germline V gene, CDR1 is SEHNR and CDR2 is FQNEAQ (reference sequence). Trimming cost V 4 bases and J 5 bases, with 18 bases left between them. The CDR3 loop spans 16 amino acids. The chain's CDR3 is CASSSPGERKNNEQFF. The CDR3 bases are TGTGCCAGCAGCTCACCCGGAGAGCGGAAAAACAATGAGCAGTTCTTC.

Ten or more counts support this clonotype. This chain joins TRBV6-6 and TRBJ1-5; D gene ambiguous. Trimming shortened V by 0 bases and J by 5 bases, and 14 bases separated the two germline ends. The CDR3 contains 16 residues. Germline loops: CDR1 MNHNY, CDR2 SVGAGI (reference sequence). The CDR3: CASSYSDSPLYQPQHF. In DNA, the CDR3 is TGTGCCAGCAGTTACTCGGACTCCCCTCTCTATCAGCCCCAGCATTTT.

This clonotype has a count of ten or more. This rearrangement joins TRBV11-1 to TRBJ2-7; 9 bases match TRBD1. CDR1 is SGHAT, CDR2 FQDESV, per germline (reference sequence). The trim removed 5 bases at V and 5 bases at J, leaving 7 bases unmatched. This CDR3 region has 14 residues. The CDR3 loop reads CASSPGQGFHEQYF. DNA of the CDR3: TGTGCCAGCAGCCCGGGACAGGGCTTCCACGAGCAGTACTTC. The complete variable domain, with remaining parts taken from reference TRBV11-1 and TRBJ2-7, reads EAEVAQSPRYKITEKSQAVAFWCDPISGHATLYWYRQILGQGPELLVQFQDESVVDDSQLPKDRFSAERLKGVDSTLKIQPAELGDSAMYLCASSPGQGFHEQYFGPGTRLTVT.

In the case of this clonotype: A clone one base away is much larger, so this may be a read error. This CDR3 reads CASSLGQAYNEQFF. CDR3 in DNA: TGTGCCAGCAGTCTGGGACAGGCCTACAATGAGCAGTTCTTC. J is TRBJ2-1 and V is TRBV6-1, with 8 positions matching TRBD1. This CDR3 spans 14 amino acids. Germline trimming cut 5 bases from V and 2 bases from J; bases unmatched to any gene: 2. CDR1 is MNHNS and CDR2 is SASEGT in the germline V gene.

J is TRBJ2-1 and V is TRBV5-6; D could derive from TRBD1 or TRBD2 (5 bases each). This CDR3 has 17 amino acids. V was shortened by 3 bases and J by 6 bases, with 22 bases between the two germline ends. Germline CDR1 SGHDT, CDR2 YYEEEE. The chain's CDR3 is CASSSAWGRGVVNEQFF. The DNA for the CDR3 is TGTGCCAGCAGCTCCGCGTGGGGTCGAGGGGTGGTCAATGAGCAGTTCTTC.

The genes are TRBV11-2 and TRBJ2-3; D might be TRBD2 (6 bases). Germline CDR1 reads SGHAT; CDR2 reads FQNNGV. The CDR3 covers 15 residues. Trimming shortened V by 5 bases and J by 3 bases, and 15 bases separated the two germline ends. The CDR3 DNA is TGTGCCAGCAGCGCGGGGCAGGGTCGGACAGATACGCAGTATTTT. This codes for CASSAGQGRTDTQYF.

This clonotype was counted only a few times. This chain's CDR3 is CASTFPPDYNEQFF. In DNA, the CDR3 is TGTGCCAGCACCTTCCCACCGGACTACAATGAGCAGTTCTTC. The rearrangement uses TRBV27 and TRBJ2-1; unclear D gene. CDR3 length: 14 amino acids. V lost 7 bases and J 3 bases, leaving 13 bases between the germline ends. Looked up from germline, CDR1 is MNHEY and CDR2 is SMNVEV (reference sequence).

The table lists this clonotype with a few counts. This chain connects TRBV2 to TRBJ1-3; D is perhaps TRBD1 (5 bases). The CDR3 loop spans 15 amino acids. V lost 2 bases, J lost 2 bases, and 10 bases lay in between. Germline V lookup: CDR1 SNHLY, CDR2 FYNNEI. The CDR3 DNA sequence: TGTGCCAGCAGTGAACAGGGTAGAACTGGAAACACCATATATTTT. As protein: CASSEQGRTGNTIYF.

The chain is built from TRBV11-2 and TRBJ2-3; 9 nucleotides line up with TRBD1. Trimming at V came to 7 bases and at J to 3 bases, leaving 5 bases not matched to a gene. Germline CDR1 and CDR2: SGHAT and FQNNGV. The CDR3 loop spans 14 amino acids. In DNA, the CDR3 is TGTGCCAGCACGTGGGGACAGGGAACAGATACGCAGTATTTT. It encodes CASTWGQGTDTQYF. The complete variable domain, with remaining parts taken from reference TRBV11-2 and TRBJ2-3, reads EAGVAQSPRYKIIEKRQSVAFWCNPISGHATLYWYQQILGQGPKLLIQFQNNGVVDDSQLPKDRFSAERLKGVDSTLKIQPAKLEDSAVYLCASTWGQGTDTQYFGPGTRLTVL.

This sequence joins TRBV11-3 and TRBJ2-1; 9 nucleotides line up with TRBD2. J was trimmed by 7 bases and V by 1 base; bases with no gene match: 8. The CDR3 spans 16 residues. CDR1 is SGHNT and CDR2 is YENEEA in the germline V gene. CDR3 protein: CASSLGGGGAGNEQFF. The CDR3 DNA reads TGTGCCAGCAGCTTAGGAGGCGGGGGGGCCGGAAATGAGCAGTTCTTC. The variable domain in full, completed from reference TRBV11-3 and TRBJ2-1, reads EAGVVQSPRYKIIEKKQPVAFWCNPISGHNTLYWYLQNLGQGPELLIRYENEEAVDDSQLPKDRFSAERLKGVDSTLKIQPAELGDSAVYLCASSLGGGGAGNEQFFGPGTRLTVL.

This clonotype has ten or more counts. The chain recombines TRBV10-3 with TRBJ2-3; D may be TRBD2 (5 bases). This CDR3 spans 16 amino acids. Germline values: CDR1 ENHRY, CDR2 SYGVKD. V lost 10 bases and J lost 3, with 23 bases in between. The CDR3 loop is CATHPTPGIWTDTQYF. CDR3 coding DNA: TGTGCCACCCATCCTACACCGGGGATTTGGACAGATACGCAGTATTTT.

The table lists this clonotype with a few counts. The chain carries TRBV11-2 and TRBJ2-3, with D perhaps matching TRBD1 or TRBD2 (6 bases each). V was cut by 4 bases and J by 4 bases, with 15 bases left in between. Germline CDR1 and CDR2: SGHAT and FQNNGV. This CDR3 has 15 residues. In nucleotides, the CDR3 is TGTGCCAGCAGCTGGGGGGCAGGGGAAGCAGATACGCAGTATTTT. This gives the protein CASSWGAGEADTQYF.

The V call is TRBV7-8, the J call TRBJ2-5; TRBD2 agrees at 7 bases. The trim removed 2 bases at V and 7 bases at J, leaving 4 bases unmatched. The CDR3 covers 13 residues. From germline, CDR1 is SGHVS and CDR2 FQNEAQ. The CDR3 sequence is CASSLSGTGTQYF. The CDR3 bases are TGTGCCAGCAGCTTAAGCGGGACTGGGACCCAGTACTTC. Based on the CDR3 plus reference TRBV7-8 and TRBJ2-5, the full variable domain is GAGVSQSPRYKVAKRGQDVALRCDPISGHVSLFWYQQALGQGPEFLTYFQNEAQLDKSGLPSDRFFAERPEGSVSTLKIQRTQQEDSAVYLCASSLSGTGTQYFGPGTRLLVL.

This clonotype has more than one count but fewer than ten. J is TRBJ2-3 and V is TRBV24-1, with D possibly matching TRBD2 (5 bases). With 1 base removed from V and 8 bases from J, the gap between germline ends came to 12 bases. The CDR3 has 14 amino acids. The V gene's germline CDR1 is KGHDR and CDR2 SFDVKD. This CDR3 reads CATSDFGVEGTQYF. CDR3 coding DNA: TGTGCCACCAGTGATTTCGGGGTAGAAGGTACGCAGTATTTT.

This clonotype has only a few counts. The chain links TRBV5-1 to TRBJ2-7; 10 bases fit TRBD2. CDR3 size: 19 residues. J gave up 3 bases and V 2 bases, and 17 bases lay outside the gene matches. Germline loops: CDR1 SGHRS, CDR2 YFSETQ. This CDR3 reads CASSLLLTSGGAWRYEQYF. The CDR3 coding sequence is TGCGCCAGCAGCTTACTCCTGACGAGCGGGGGGGCCTGGCGCTACGAGCAGTACTTC.

The chain has TRBV20-1 and TRBJ1-1; possibly TRBD1 for D (5 bases). The CDR3 runs to 12 residues. V lost 2 bases to trimming and J lost 3 bases, with 7 bases between them. Germline assignment: CDR1 DFQATT and CDR2 SNEGSKA (reference sequence). The DNA for the CDR3 is TGCAGTGCTAGACAGGGTGACACTGAAGCTTTCTTT. Protein sequence: CSARQGDTEAFF.

This clonotype has ten or more counts. CDR3: CASSTGTSGPNTGELFF. The DNA for the CDR3 is TGTGCCAGCAGCACAGGGACTAGCGGGCCGAACACCGGGGAGCTGTTTTTT. This chain joins TRBV5-7 and TRBJ2-2; TRBD2 matches 12 bases. TRBV5-7 is an ORF for which the function is uncertain. This CDR3 contains 17 residues. Trimming took 4 bases from V and 0 from J; bases not matched to a gene: 4.

In its sample, this clonotype was seen a few times. The genes are TRBV6-5 and TRBJ2-7; D is perhaps TRBD2 (5 bases). Germline V CDR1 and CDR2: MNHEY, SVGAGI. The length of the CDR3 is 13 residues. V lost 5 bases and J 2 bases, leaving 10 bases between the germline ends. CDR3 sequence reads: CASSKLGTYEQYF. The CDR3 DNA reads TGTGCCAGCAGTAAACTAGGGACCTACGAGCAGTACTTC.

This clonotype was found a few times. V gene TRBV7-2 combines with J gene TRBJ1-2, with D uncertain. CDR3 size: 12 residues. Germline V gene data show CDR1 as SGHTA and CDR2 as FQGNSA. Trimming removed 6 bases from V and 4 bases from J, with 9 bases in between. Written as DNA, the CDR3 is TGTGCCAGCAGATTTGACCCCTATGGCTACACCTTC. This encodes CASRFDPYGYTF. Filled out from reference TRBV7-2 and TRBJ1-2, the complete variable domain reads GAGVSQSPSNKVTEKGKDVELRCDPISGHTALYWYRQSLGQGLEFLIYFQGNSAPDKSGLPSDRFSAERTGGSVSTLTIQRTQQEDSAVYLCASRFDPYGYTFGSGTRLTVV.

J is TRBJ2-7 and V is TRBV20-1; 7 bases align to TRBD2. The CDR3 has 12 amino acids. Germline CDR1 reads DFQATT; CDR2 reads SNEGSKA (reference sequence). Trimming took 3 bases from V and 4 from J; bases not matched to a gene: 3. CDR3 amino acids: CSASGLGYEQYF. Here the CDR3 DNA reads TGCAGTGCTAGTGGACTAGGGTACGAGCAGTACTTC.

This clonotype was picked up many times. This chain links TRBV7-9 with TRBJ2-2; weak D call: TRBD1 (7 bases). This CDR3 has 14 amino acids. V lost 4 bases and J lost 5, with 11 bases in between. The V gene's germline CDR1 is SEHNR and CDR2 FQNEAQ (reference sequence). In DNA, the CDR3 is TGTGCCAGCAGCTCAGGGGGGAGAACCGGGGAGCTGTTTTTT. This codes for CASSSGGRTGELFF.

The genes are TRBV6-6 and TRBJ2-5; maybe TRBD2 (5 bases). Trimming took 5 bases from V and 13 from J, leaving 20 bases between them. The CDR3 contains 13 residues. CDR1 and CDR2 (germline): MNHNY, SVGAGI (reference sequence). This CDR3 reads CASSQPNPGMLYF. For the CDR3, the DNA is TGTGCCAGCAGTCAACCCAACCCGGGGATGTTGTACTTC.

Concerning this clonotype itself: A junction boundary mismatches the germline segment, possibly from a read error. V is TRBV6-6 and J is TRBJ1-5, with D possibly TRBD1 on 5 matching bases. The CDR3 spans 13 residues. The germline V gene encodes CDR1 MNHNY and CDR2 SVGAGI (reference sequence). The CDR3 region is CASRAGPLSSQHF. DNA for the CDR3: TGTGCCAGCAGGGCAGGGCCCCTTTCGTCCCAACATTTT.

This clonotype was recorded at least ten times. The rearrangement joins TRBV7-9 to TRBJ2-2; TRBD2 matches at 11 bases. The CDR3 is made up of 17 amino acids. Germline CDR1 and CDR2: SEHNR and FQNEAQ (reference sequence). The V and J ends lost 5 bases and 5 bases, in that order; junction bases with no gene match: 10. In DNA, the CDR3 is TGTGCCAGCAGCCCGCGGGGGCTAGCGGGAGGTACCGGGGAGCTGTTTTTT. Translation: CASSPRGLAGGTGELFF.

The sample holds many counts of this clonotype. J is TRBJ1-6 and V is TRBV20-1; D gene ambiguous. V lost 2 bases to trimming and J lost 5 bases, with 16 bases between them. This CDR3 has 16 residues. In germline, CDR1 is DFQATT, CDR2 SNEGSKA (reference sequence). CDR3 in DNA: TGCAGTGCTAGAATGGCGCTCGTAAGGGATAATTCACCCCTCCACTTT. Residues: CSARMALVRDNSPLHF.